This passage covers 7 T cell receptor beta chains from one sample sequenced in a study of T cell responses to AZD1222 COVID-19 vaccine. Only in-frame clones appear in the TCRdb table, and some are missing; sequencing was by immunoSEQ multiplex PCR. The data contain around 120,000 clones, around 88% of them singletons. Sequenced here: peripheral blood, sampled on day 0 of AZD1222 vaccination. The receptors come from an adult in good health.

This rearrangement joins TRBV7-2 to TRBJ2-5; D is uncertain. Trimming took off 5 bases at V and 2 bases at J, with 15 bases between the two ends. Germline V CDR1 and CDR2: SGHTA, FQGNSA. CDR3 length: 15 residues. The CDR3 spells CASSPQVASQETQYF. Here the CDR3 DNA reads TGTGCCAGCAGCCCCCAGGTCGCGTCACAAGAGACCCAGTACTTC.

The CDR3 reads CSVVMASNYGYTF. As DNA, the CDR3 is TGCAGCGTTGTCATGGCTTCTAACTATGGCTACACCTTC. The chain links TRBV29-1 to TRBJ1-2; D not certain. Between the trimmed V and J ends, which lost 4 bases and 0 bases, there was a span of 9 bases. CDR1 and CDR2 from the germline V gene are SQVTM and ANQGSEA. The CDR3 is made up of 13 amino acids.

The J gene is TRBJ2-3, the V gene TRBV6-5, with 7 nucleotides matching TRBD2. The CDR3 extends over 13 amino acids. The ends lost 8 bases at V and 0 bases at J; junction bases unmatched: 2. CDR1 MNHEY and CDR2 SVGAGI come from the germline V gene. The CDR3 spells CASGGESTDTQYF. Written as DNA, the CDR3 is TGTGCCAGCGGGGGGGAGAGCACAGATACGCAGTATTTT.

This sequence joins TRBV7-8 and TRBJ1-2, with 9 bases fitting TRBD1. Per germline, CDR1 SGHVS and CDR2 FQNEAQ. The CDR3 contains 15 residues. The junction had 7 bases not matched to a gene; V was cut back by 0 bases and J by 8 bases. The CDR3 region is CASSLAPDRGEGYTF. The CDR3 nucleotides are TGTGCCAGCAGCTTAGCCCCAGACAGGGGGGAAGGCTACACCTTC.

V is TRBV10-3 and J is TRBJ1-2, with TRBD1 matching over 10 bases. CDR1 and CDR2 from the germline V gene are ENHRY and SYGVKD. This CDR3 is 14 amino acids long. V gave up 3 bases and J gave up 4 bases; unmatched junction bases: 2. The chain's CDR3 is CAISDWTGGYGYTF. CDR3 in DNA: TGTGCCATCAGTGACTGGACAGGGGGCTATGGCTACACCTTC.

The chain has TRBV27 and TRBJ1-2, with 8 bases identical to TRBD1. Germline trimming cut 5 bases from V and 7 bases from J; bases unmatched to any gene: 21. CDR1 MNHEY and CDR2 SMNVEV come from the germline V gene (reference sequence). The CDR3 contains 18 residues. The CDR3 DNA follows: TGTGCCAGCAGTCCGTACTCCGGGACAGGAGCTACTTTGGGTGGCTACACCTTC. It encodes CASSPYSGTGATLGGYTF.

V usage is TRBV18 and J usage is TRBJ2-5; TRBD2 agrees at 9 bases. Germline V gene data show CDR1 as KGHSH and CDR2 as LQKENI. Unmatched junction bases numbered 7, after V lost 1 base and J lost 4 bases. The CDR3 is 16 amino acids. This chain's CDR3 is CASSPRSPSGTETQYF. Written as DNA, the CDR3 is TGTGCCAGCTCACCACGGTCGCCTAGCGGGACAGAGACCCAGTACTTC.